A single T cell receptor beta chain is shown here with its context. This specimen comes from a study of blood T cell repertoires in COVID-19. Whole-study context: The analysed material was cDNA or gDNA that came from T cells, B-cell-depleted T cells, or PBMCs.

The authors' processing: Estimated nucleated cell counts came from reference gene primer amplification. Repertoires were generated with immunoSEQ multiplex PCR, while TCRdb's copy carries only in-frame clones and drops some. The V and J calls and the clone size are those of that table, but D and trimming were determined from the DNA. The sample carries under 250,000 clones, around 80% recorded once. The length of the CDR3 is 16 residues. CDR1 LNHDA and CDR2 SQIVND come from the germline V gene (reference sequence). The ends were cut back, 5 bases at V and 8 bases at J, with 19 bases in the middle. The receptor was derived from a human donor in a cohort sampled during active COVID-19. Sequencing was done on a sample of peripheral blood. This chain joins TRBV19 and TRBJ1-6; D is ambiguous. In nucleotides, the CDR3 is TGTGCCAGTAGTCTACGGAGATCCCCGGATTATTCACCCCTCCACTTT. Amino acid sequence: CASSLRRSPDYSPLHF.